Below are 24 T cell receptor beta chains sequenced from a single sample in a study of control samples from healthy donors and cancer patients. Clones were read by immunoSEQ multiplex PCR, and TCRdb kept only the in-frame ones, dropping some. In the table there are approximately 79,000 clones, about 88% of which are singletons. The sample comprised blood. These TCRs come from a man aged 50 to 60 in good health.

The chain employs TRBV10-3 and TRBJ2-1, with 10 bases identical to TRBD2. After removal of 6 bases from V and 3 bases from J, the junction contained 5 bases not matched to a gene. The germline CDR1 and CDR2 sequences are ENHRY and SYGVKD. This CDR3 comprises 15 residues. The DNA for the CDR3 is TGTGCCATCAGCGACCTAGCGGGGGTCTACAATGAGCAGTTCTTC. As protein: CAISDLAGVYNEQFF.

The rearrangement uses TRBV5-1 and TRBJ2-3; TRBD1 might be the D (6 bases). This CDR3 has 17 residues. V dropped 1 base and J dropped 0 bases, with 15 bases sitting between them. Germline loops: CDR1 SGHRS, CDR2 YFSETQ. CDR3 in DNA: TGCGCCAGCAGCTTGAGTCTCGGGACAAGGAGCACAGATACGCAGTATTTT. Its protein product is CASSLSLGTRSTDTQYF.

The V gene is TRBV18, the J gene TRBJ2-1; D might be TRBD2 (5 bases). CDR3 length: 12 amino acids. CDR1 and CDR2 (germline): KGHSH, LQKENI. Trimming took 2 bases from V and 9 from J, leaving 8 bases between them. The CDR3 reads CASSPFGGEQFF. The CDR3 DNA follows: TGTGCCAGCTCACCATTCGGAGGTGAGCAGTTCTTC.

The CDR3 here is CAISESGQFYNEQFF. CDR3 nucleotide sequence: TGTGCCATCAGTGAGTCGGGACAGTTCTACAATGAGCAGTTCTTC. The genes are TRBV10-3 and TRBJ2-1; TRBD1 matches at 7 bases. The CDR3 is 15 residues long. Losses at the gene ends were 0 bases for V and 3 bases for J; bases not matched to a gene: 2. From germline, CDR1 is ENHRY and CDR2 SYGVKD.

The gene calls are TRBV12-5 and TRBJ2-2, with 8 bases matching TRBD1. Per germline, CDR1 LGHNT and CDR2 FRNRAP. The CDR3 loop spans 17 amino acids. V lost 7 bases and J lost 3; bases outside the gene matches: 13. The chain's CDR3 is CASALTGASSDTGELFF. The CDR3 DNA sequence: TGTGCTAGTGCCCTGACAGGGGCGTCCTCGGACACCGGGGAGCTGTTTTTT.

V usage is TRBV6-2 or TRBV6-3 and J usage is TRBJ1-2; no definite D call. This CDR3 is built from 14 residues. CDR1 and CDR2 from the germline V gene are MNHEY and SVGEGT. The V end lost 2 bases, the J end lost 4 bases, and 11 bases lay between the germline ends. CDR3 in DNA: TGTGCCAGCAGTTACGCTCCCTCCGTCTATGGCTACACCTTC. Its translation is CASSYAPSVYGYTF.

This chain uses TRBV6-6 with TRBJ2-2; 9 bases align to TRBD1. In germline, CDR1 is MNHNY, CDR2 SVGAGI (reference sequence). This CDR3 contains 15 residues. V was pared by 2 bases and J by 6 bases, with 4 bases of the junction left unmatched. The CDR3 DNA reads as TGTGCCAGCAGTTACGGGGGACAGGGCGCCGGGGAGCTGTTTTTT. It translates to CASSYGGQGAGELFF.

The chain is built from TRBV13 and TRBJ2-1; no reliable D call. Germline V gene data show CDR1 as PRHDT and CDR2 as FYEKMQ (reference sequence). V was cut by 4 bases and J by 0 bases, with 10 bases left in between. CDR3 length: 15 amino acids. CDR3 coding DNA: TGTGCCAGCAGCTCCTACATGAGCTCCTACAATGAGCAGTTCTTC. It translates to CASSSYMSSYNEQFF.

The rearrangement uses TRBV2 and TRBJ1-3; 7 bases line up with TRBD1. After removal of 6 bases from V and 0 bases from J, the junction contained 2 bases not matched to a gene. CDR3 length: 14 residues. The germline gives CDR1 SNHLY, CDR2 FYNNEI. CDR3: CASRQGNSGNTIYF. CDR3 DNA sequence: TGTGCCAGCAGACAGGGGAACTCTGGAAACACCATATATTTT.

The V gene is TRBV6-2 or TRBV6-3, the J gene TRBJ2-3; no reliable D call. The ends were cut back, 2 bases at V and 5 bases at J, with 11 bases in the middle. Per the germline V gene, CDR1 is MNHEY and CDR2 is SVGEGT. The CDR3 contains 14 residues. The CDR3 loop reads CASSYDPPKDTQYF. The CDR3 nucleotides read TGTGCCAGCAGTTACGACCCCCCCAAAGATACGCAGTATTTT.

The chain couples TRBV5-8 to TRBJ2-2, with 11 bases matching TRBD1. The ends lost 4 bases at V and 5 bases at J; junction bases unmatched: 10. From germline, CDR1 is SGHTS and CDR2 YDEGEE. The CDR3 sequence is 17 residues long. The CDR3 region is CASSTDRGRVKTGELFF. CDR3 in DNA: TGTGCCAGCAGCACGGACAGGGGGCGCGTTAAAACCGGGGAGCTGTTTTTT.

This chain joins TRBV4-3 and TRBJ1-2; D is unclear. Trimming removed 0 bases at V and 3 bases at J, with 8 bases between. The length of the CDR3 is 14 residues. The germline gives CDR1 LGHNA, CDR2 YSLEER. DNA for the CDR3: TGCGCCAGCAGCCAAGAAGGCAGAGACTATGGCTACACCTTC. Residues: CASSQEGRDYGYTF.

The V and J genes are TRBV7-2 and TRBJ1-1; D ambiguous. The germline V gene encodes CDR1 SGHTA and CDR2 FQGNSA. This CDR3 is 17 amino acids long. The V end was cut by 2 bases, the J end by 0 bases, with 16 bases between. In nucleotides, the CDR3 is TGTGCCAGCAGCTTACGGGTCTCACAGCTCATGAACACTGAAGCTTTCTTT. Translating gives CASSLRVSQLMNTEAFF.

In the case of this clone: The missing conserved phenylalanine or tryptophan at the end of this CDR3 makes a read error likely. The limits of the CDR3 on the DNA are not certain, so only TCRdb's listed CDR3 is given. This sequence joins TRBV12-3 or TRBV12-4 and TRBJ1-2; the D call in the table, TRBD1, was not verified against the DNA. The CDR3 is 12 amino acids long, termini counted. The CDR3 loop reads CASSSHSYPPRL.

This chain links TRBV3-1 (or the pseudogene TRBV3-2) with TRBJ2-3; D not certain. Per the germline V gene, CDR1 is LGHDT and CDR2 is YNNKEL (reference sequence). The CDR3 is made up of 13 amino acids. The V gene lost 2 bases and the J gene lost 2 bases, with 5 bases spanning the gap. In DNA form, the CDR3 reads TGTGCCAGCAGCCAACCAGACACAGATACGCAGTATTTT. This codes for CASSQPDTDTQYF.

This chain connects TRBV27 to TRBJ2-7; D possibly corresponds to TRBD2 (5 bases). CDR3 length equals 13 residues. Trimming left V 4 bases short and J 5 bases short, with 12 bases between. Germline CDR1 reads MNHEY; CDR2 reads SMNVEV (reference sequence). CDR3 nucleotides: TGTGCCAGCAGTTCCCCGAGAGGGAACGAGCAGTACTTC. It translates to CASSSPRGNEQYF.

This chain joins TRBV11-2 and TRBJ2-5; TRBD1 aligns across 10 bases. Germline values: CDR1 SGHAT, CDR2 FQNNGV. V lost 5 bases, J lost 4 bases, and 10 bases stayed unmatched. This CDR3 has 16 residues. CDR3: CASSQMTGGYGETQYF. CDR3 DNA sequence: TGTGCCAGCAGCCAAATGACAGGGGGCTATGGAGAGACCCAGTACTTC.

The chain uses TRBV4-1 and TRBJ1-1, with D maybe TRBD1 (6 bases). Trimming cost V 0 bases and J 3 bases, with 8 bases left between them. The germline V gene encodes CDR1 MGHRA and CDR2 YSYEKL. This CDR3 has 14 residues. In DNA, the CDR3 is TGCGCCAGCAGCCAAGACAGGGGCTACACTGAAGCTTTCTTT. Translated, it gives CASSQDRGYTEAFF.

A single count supports this clone. The chain employs TRBV23-1 and TRBJ1-1; D is unclear. TRBV23-1 is an ORF; its function is uncertain. V was trimmed by 3 bases and J by 1 base, leaving 3 bases between them. The CDR3 loop spans 12 amino acids. CDR3 bases: TGCGCCAGCAGTCAGGCGAACACTGAAGCTTTCTTT. This sequence encodes CASSQANTEAFF.

J is TRBJ2-3 and V is TRBV18, with a possible D match to TRBD1 (6 bases). Germline values: CDR1 KGHSH, CDR2 LQKENI. The CDR3 spans 14 residues. V dropped 6 bases and J dropped 7 bases, with 17 bases sitting between them. The CDR3 region is CASSRTGDRYTQYF. The DNA for the CDR3 is TGTGCCAGCTCTCGGACCGGTGACAGGTATACGCAGTATTTT.

CDR3 loop: CASSSGQGEDGYTF. The DNA for the CDR3 is TGCGCCAGCAGCTCGGGACAGGGGGAGGATGGCTACACCTTC. The rearrangement joins TRBV5-1 to TRBJ1-2; 11 nucleotides agree with TRBD1. V dropped 3 bases and J dropped 6; count of bases not matched to a gene: 4. Germline CDR1 and CDR2: SGHRS and YFSETQ. The length of the CDR3 is 14 residues.

The chain links TRBV5-1 to TRBJ2-3, with D uncertain. CDR1 SGHRS and CDR2 YFSETQ come from the germline V gene. The V and J ends lost 1 base and 5 bases respectively, with 14 bases between them. This CDR3 has 15 residues. The CDR3 coding sequence is TGCGCCAGCAGCTTGTCAGCTACCCTGGGAGATACGCAGTATTTT. Its translation: CASSLSATLGDTQYF.

This chain links TRBV20-1 with TRBJ1-5, with D perhaps matching TRBD1 (6 bases). The germline CDR1 and CDR2 sequences are DFQATT and SNEGSKA (reference sequence). The CDR3 has 11 residues. Between the trimmed V and J ends, which lost 8 bases and 6 bases, there was a span of 11 bases. The CDR3 loop reads CSTQGGQPQHF. CDR3 DNA: TGCAGTACACAAGGGGGTCAGCCCCAGCATTTT.

The rearrangement links TRBV18 to TRBJ1-4, with 7 bases identical to TRBD1. The V gene's germline CDR1 is KGHSH and CDR2 LQKENI. With 1 base clipped from V and 4 bases from J, the junction kept 3 bases outside the gene matches. The CDR3 loop spans 15 amino acids. The CDR3 loop reads CASSPHRDSNEKLFF. In nucleotides, the CDR3 is TGTGCCAGCTCACCACACCGGGACAGTAATGAAAAACTGTTTTTT.